This TCR beta chain stems from a study of shared clonotypes between healthy human individuals. As for this clone: Its specificity is unknown.

The deep-level immunoSEQ assay was used. This table comes from immunoSEQ multiplex PCR, and its TCRdb copy is limited to in-frame clones, with some not included. The data contain roughly 1,600,000 clones, around 98.5% of them singletons. Study findings and constraints: Among non-shared clonotypes, generation probabilities were lower than among those shared by all four donors.

All donors qualified as healthy HIV-negative adults and had experienced no recent acute infections or vaccinations. The length of the CDR3 is 15 residues. CDR1 is SGHRS, CDR2 YFSETQ, per germline. The germline V and J ends were trimmed by 4 bases and 0 bases, with 14 bases remaining between them. The chain recombines TRBV5-1 with TRBJ2-7; D remains ambiguous. This sequence originates from a man aged 25 to 40 in good health. Sequencing was done on a sample of naive CD4+ T cells sorted from blood. Subset of the sample: CD45RA+ positively selected. Here the CDR3 reads CASSPVSGHSYEQYF. The CDR3, as DNA: TGCGCCAGCAGCCCAGTTTCGGGCCACTCCTACGAGCAGTACTTC.